These 22 T cell receptor beta chains were sequenced from one sample in a study of cytomegalovirus exposure and HLA in healthy donors. Clones were read by immunoSEQ multiplex PCR, and TCRdb kept only the in-frame ones, dropping some. The repertoire has about 130,000 clones, about 88% of them found once; the top ten carry 0.95% to 1.5%. Sequenced sample: PBMCs. The receptor set was obtained from a woman between 18 and 29 years old in good health and CMV-seronegative.

This clone occurred once. The rearrangement uses TRBV29-1 and TRBJ2-5; 7 positions agree with TRBD2. V was pared by 6 bases and J by 5 bases, with 6 bases of the junction left unmatched. The CDR3 loop spans 12 amino acids. The germline V gene encodes CDR1 SQVTM and CDR2 ANQGSEA. CDR3 nucleotide sequence: TGCAGCGTCACGGGGGGAGGGGAGACCCAGTACTTC. Translated, it gives CSVTGGGETQYF. The full variable domain, with the rest looked up from reference TRBV29-1 and TRBJ2-5, is SAVISQKPSRDICQRGTSLTIQCQVDSQVTMMFWYRQQPGQSLTLIATANQGSEATYESGFVIDKFPISRPNLTFSTLTVSNMSPEDSSIYLCSVTGGGETQYFGPGTRLLVL.

The sample holds one count of this clone. The CDR3 sequence is CASSRTGAEAFF. The CDR3 DNA reads as TGTGCCAGCAGTCGAACAGGGGCTGAAGCTTTCTTT. V and J are TRBV6-5 and TRBJ1-1, with 7 bases identical to TRBD1. V lost 5 bases and J lost 6; bases outside the gene matches: 3. The CDR3 extends over 12 amino acids. The germline gives CDR1 MNHEY, CDR2 SVGAGI.

This clone showed up just a few times. The V call is TRBV5-5, the J call TRBJ1-5; maybe TRBD1 (6 bases). Germline CDR1 SGHKS, CDR2 YYEKEE (reference sequence). V lost 2 bases and J lost 4, with 13 bases in between. This CDR3 comprises 15 residues. CDR3 nucleotide sequence: TGTGCCAGCAGCTTCTCTGGACAGACTAATCAGCCCCAGCATTTT. Translated: CASSFSGQTNQPQHF.

As DNA, the CDR3 is TGTGCCAGCAATCGGCCTACGACAGGAAACACCATATATTTT. Translating gives CASNRPTTGNTIYF. The chain has TRBV2 and TRBJ1-3; D uncertain. This CDR3 comprises 14 residues. Trimming removed 7 bases from V and 4 bases from J, with 14 bases in between. CDR1 SNHLY and CDR2 FYNNEI come from the germline V gene.

The rearrangement uses TRBV19 and TRBJ1-2, with D tentatively TRBD1 (5 bases). The CDR3 loop spans 15 amino acids. Trimming stripped 5 bases from V and 0 bases from J, with 13 bases between. The germline V gene encodes CDR1 LNHDA and CDR2 SQIVND (reference sequence). The CDR3 loop is CASSGRAGSNYGYTF. The CDR3 DNA sequence: TGTGCCAGTAGTGGCAGGGCAGGCTCTAACTATGGCTACACCTTC.

The V gene is TRBV6-5, the J gene TRBJ2-2; D uncertain. The length of the CDR3 is 15 residues. V gave up 1 base and J gave up 4 bases, with 10 bases separating them. CDR1 and CDR2 (germline): MNHEY, SVGAGI. The CDR3 reads CASSYYPDATGELFF. The CDR3, as DNA: TGTGCCAGCAGTTACTATCCAGATGCCACCGGGGAGCTGTTTTTT.

The chain couples TRBV7-2 to TRBJ2-3; the match to TRBD2 covers 8 bases. The V gene end was trimmed by 2 bases and the J gene end by 0 bases; junction bases not matched to a gene: 1. CDR1 and CDR2 from the germline V gene are SGHTA and FQGNSA. The CDR3 runs 15 residues. CDR3 DNA: TGTGCCAGCAGCTTAATAGCGGGAAGCACAGATACGCAGTATTTT. The encoded protein is CASSLIAGSTDTQYF.

This chain connects TRBV5-1 to TRBJ1-1, with 8 bases identical to TRBD1. The CDR3 has 15 residues. V trimming: 0 bases; J trimming: 5 bases; junction bases outside the gene matches: 6. From germline, CDR1 is SGHRS and CDR2 YFSETQ. The CDR3 sequence is CASSLAGGVETEAFF. DNA of the CDR3: TGCGCCAGCAGCTTGGCAGGGGGCGTCGAAACTGAAGCTTTCTTT.

The gene calls are TRBV7-3 and TRBJ1-6, with D tentatively TRBD1 (6 bases). The CDR3 is 14 residues long. In germline, CDR1 is SGHTA, CDR2 FQGTGA. Trimming pared 2 bases from V and 8 bases from J, leaving 10 bases between. The CDR3 here is CASSLGRGDSPLHF. In nucleotides, the CDR3 is TGTGCCAGCAGCTTAGGCAGGGGAGATTCACCCCTCCACTTT.

The chain recombines TRBV10-1 with TRBJ2-2; 7 positions match TRBD1. V lost 4 bases and J lost 0; bases outside the gene matches: 8. The CDR3 contains 17 residues. Germline V CDR1 and CDR2: WNHNN, SYGVQD (reference sequence). The CDR3 is CASSASQGITNTGELFF. DNA of the CDR3: TGCGCCAGCAGTGCATCACAGGGGATTACGAACACCGGGGAGCTGTTTTTT.

V gene TRBV7-3 combines with J gene TRBJ2-3; maybe TRBD2 (6 bases). Trimming stripped 1 base from V and 1 base from J, with 9 bases between. The CDR3 has 15 amino acids. Germline CDR1 and CDR2: SGHTA and FQGTGA. CDR3 in amino acids: CASSLIWDCTDTQYF. The CDR3 nucleotides read TGTGCCAGCAGCTTAATCTGGGACTGCACAGATACGCAGTATTTT.

This sequence joins TRBV27 and TRBJ2-1; 13 nucleotides line up with TRBD2. There are 17 residues in the CDR3. Germline assignment: CDR1 MNHEY and CDR2 SMNVEV (reference sequence). V shed 6 bases and J 0 bases; nucleotides not matched to a gene: 5. CDR3 bases: TGTGCCAGCAGCCGACTAGCGGGGGGAAGCTCCTACAATGAGCAGTTCTTC. Translating it yields CASSRLAGGSSYNEQFF.

This chain uses TRBV18 with TRBJ2-7, with 11 positions matching TRBD1. The V gene's germline CDR1 is KGHSH and CDR2 LQKENI. The ends lost 8 bases at V and 1 base at J; junction bases unmatched: 4. The CDR3 loop spans 14 amino acids. The CDR3 here is CASAGQGESYEQYF. The DNA for the CDR3 is TGTGCCAGCGCGGGACAGGGGGAATCCTACGAGCAGTACTTC.

The chain has TRBV6-5 and TRBJ2-4; D not resolved. CDR3 length: 15 residues. The V and J ends lost 5 bases and 1 base respectively, with 12 bases between them. In germline, CDR1 is MNHEY, CDR2 SVGAGI. Written as DNA, the CDR3 is TGTGCCAGCAGTAGTAAGCTTCTGGCCAAAAACATTCAGTACTTC. This codes for CASSSKLLAKNIQYF.

A few counts support this clone. The genes are TRBV12-5 and TRBJ1-6; possible D gene TRBD1, 5 bases. The CDR3 has 17 amino acids. V was trimmed by 0 bases and J by 6 bases, leaving 15 bases between them. Germline V gives CDR1 LGHNT, CDR2 FRNRAP. CDR3 sequence: CASGLVHTGLTNSPLHF. The CDR3 DNA is TGTGCTAGTGGTTTGGTACACACAGGCCTTACTAATTCACCCCTCCACTTT.

V is TRBV9 and J is TRBJ2-5, with TRBD2 identical over 7 bases. Germline V gene data show CDR1 as SGDLS and CDR2 as YYNGEE. This CDR3 region has 14 residues. J gave up 5 bases and V 0 bases, and 4 bases lay outside the gene matches. This CDR3 reads CASSVAGGGETQYF. The CDR3 bases are TGTGCCAGCAGCGTAGCGGGAGGAGGGGAGACCCAGTACTTC. The whole variable domain, filled in from reference TRBV9 and TRBJ2-5, reads DSGVTQTPKHLITATGQRVTLRCSPRSGDLSVYWYQQSLDQGLQFLIQYYNGEERAKGNILERFSAQQFPDLHSELNLSSLELGDSALYFCASSVAGGGETQYFGPGTRLLVL.

The gene calls are TRBV6-4 and TRBJ1-6; no reliable D call. The CDR3 contains 15 residues. V was clipped by 3 bases and J by 5 bases, with 11 bases between them. The germline V gene has CDR1 MRHNA and CDR2 SNTAGT. In nucleotides, the CDR3 is TGTGCCAGCAGTGAGAGCGGTCTGGATAATTCACCCCTCCACTTT. This translates into CASSESGLDNSPLHF.

V usage is TRBV5-1 and J usage is TRBJ2-7, with D maybe TRBD1 (5 bases). Germline assignment: CDR1 SGHRS and CDR2 YFSETQ. Trimming took off 3 bases at V and 0 bases at J, with 10 bases between the two ends. The CDR3 runs to 14 residues. CDR3 nucleotide sequence: TGCGCCAGCAGCTCTAAGACAGTCTCCTACGAGCAGTACTTC. This translates into CASSSKTVSYEQYF.

The CDR3 DNA reads TGCGCCAGCAGCTTGGGGAGTCCCATAGGGGTTCGGGAGCCCCAGCATTTT. Its protein is CASSLGSPIGVREPQHF. This chain uses TRBV5-1 with TRBJ1-5; possibly TRBD1 for D (5 bases). V was clipped by 0 bases and J by 8 bases, with 21 bases between them. The CDR3 sequence is 17 residues long. CDR1 is SGHRS, CDR2 YFSETQ, per germline. Together with reference TRBV5-1 and TRBJ1-5, the CDR3 gives the full variable domain: KAGVTQTPRYLIKTRGQQVTLSCSPISGHRSVSWYQQTPGQGLQFLFEYFSETQRNKGNFPGRFSGRQFSNSRSEMNVSTLELGDSALYLCASSLGSPIGVREPQHFGDGTRLSIL.

V is TRBV7-9 and J is TRBJ1-1; D might be TRBD1 (6 bases). The CDR3 is 13 residues long. Germline loops: CDR1 SEHNR, CDR2 FQNEAQ (reference sequence). The V and J ends lost 7 bases and 3 bases respectively, with 12 bases between them. CDR3 coding DNA: TGTGCCAGCACCTCCGCAGGGGACACTGAAGCTTTCTTT. Amino acid sequence: CASTSAGDTEAFF. Combining the CDR3 with reference TRBV7-9 and TRBJ1-1 gives the whole variable domain DTGVSQNPRHKITKRGQNVTFRCDPISEHNRLYWYRQTLGQGPEFLTYFQNEAQLEKSRLLSDRFSAERPKGSFSTLEIQRTEQGDSAMYLCASTSAGDTEAFFGQGTRLTVV.

This rearrangement joins TRBV10-3 to TRBJ1-6; weak D call: TRBD1 (6 bases). The germline V gene has CDR1 ENHRY and CDR2 SYGVKD. This CDR3 is built from 16 residues. V gave up 3 bases and J gave up 0 bases, with 9 bases separating them. In DNA, the CDR3 is TGTGCCATCAGTGATGGGGGCAGCTCCTATAATTCACCCCTCCACTTT. It yields the protein CAISDGGSSYNSPLHF.

V gene TRBV7-8 combines with J gene TRBJ1-2; D perhaps matches TRBD1 (6 bases). V dropped 3 bases and J dropped 4 bases, with 27 bases sitting between them. The germline V gene encodes CDR1 SGHVS and CDR2 FQNEAQ. The CDR3 length is 19 residues. CDR3: CASSFQDRKRNPNPYGYTF. Written as DNA, the CDR3 is TGTGCCAGCAGCTTTCAAGACAGGAAAAGAAACCCGAACCCCTATGGCTACACCTTC.